Listed here are 10 T cell receptor beta chains from one sample, sequenced in a study of CD8+CD57+ T cells in acquired aplastic anemia. CDR3 and TCR beta VDJ profiling relied on a genomic DNA template. TCRdb itself ran the reads through MiXCR, one entry per CDR3 protein. The table has 150,000 or so distinct CDR3 sequences, around half seen once. The authors sequenced patients whose flow cytometry had shown CD8+CD57+ cell expansion. The source material was sorted CD4+, CD8+, or CD8+CD57+ T cells (not recorded which) from PBMCs. The receptors come from a human donor with aplastic anemia.

This clonotype was found a few times. The V and J genes are TRBV7-9 and TRBJ2-7, with D unresolved. V gave up 1 base and J gave up 3 bases, with 7 bases separating them. This CDR3 is 13 amino acids long. Germline CDR1 and CDR2: SEHNR and FQNEAQ (reference sequence). CDR3 in DNA: TGTGCCAGCAGCTTAGAGATCGGCTACGAGCAGTACTTC. Its protein is CASSLEIGYEQYF.

V and J are TRBV19 and TRBJ2-7, with 11 nucleotides matching TRBD2. Germline lookup yields CDR1 LNHDA and CDR2 SQIVND (reference sequence). The junction had 5 bases not matched to a gene; V was cut back by 5 bases and J by 5 bases. The CDR3 is 14 amino acids. The CDR3 nucleotides read TGTGCCAGTAGTCTAGCGGGGGGCGAAGACGAGCAGTACTTC. It encodes CASSLAGGEDEQYF.

Remarks on this clonotype: One end of the junction varies from germline; a read error may be responsible. V and J are TRBV10-3 and TRBJ1-5, with D tentatively TRBD1 (5 bases). This CDR3 contains 14 residues. Germline V CDR1 and CDR2: ENHRY, SYGVKD. CDR3 protein: CATSERGSGQPQHF. The CDR3 DNA follows: TGTGCCACCAGTGAGCGCGGATCAGGGCAGCCCCAGCATTTT.

The V call is TRBV7-2, the J call TRBJ1-1; D is undetermined. Germline CDR1 and CDR2: SGHTA and FQGNSA. V lost 0 bases and J 8 bases, leaving 7 bases between the germline ends. This CDR3 has 12 residues. CDR3 loop: CASSLAQLEAFF. CDR3 nucleotides: TGTGCCAGCAGCTTAGCCCAGTTAGAAGCTTTCTTT.

This clonotype was counted only a few times. V is TRBV29-1 and J is TRBJ1-2; unclear D gene. The CDR3 consists of 10 residues. Germline assignment: CDR1 SQVTM and CDR2 ANQGSEA. Trimming left V 4 bases short and J 7 bases short, with 7 bases between. The CDR3 DNA reads as TGCAGCGTTGCACACTCTGGCTACACCTTC. Its protein product is CSVAHSGYTF.

In its sample, this clonotype was seen many times. The chain combines TRBV29-1 with TRBJ2-3; 11 nucleotides match TRBD2. CDR3 size: 16 residues. The germline V gene encodes CDR1 SQVTM and CDR2 ANQGSEA. The V and J ends lost 7 bases and 3 bases, in that order; junction bases with no gene match: 12. The CDR3 reads CSGLAGGLHMTDTQYF. The CDR3 nucleotides are TGCAGCGGCCTAGCGGGGGGCCTCCACATGACAGATACGCAGTATTTT.

The chain has TRBV9 and TRBJ1-2; D is undetermined. Germline assignment: CDR1 SGDLS and CDR2 YYNGEE. The CDR3 contains 12 residues. The V end lost 4 bases, the J end lost 5 bases, and 9 bases lay between the germline ends. This chain's CDR3 is CASSNEIYGYTF. The CDR3 nucleotides read TGTGCCAGCAGCAATGAAATATATGGCTACACCTTC.

CDR3: CATSDAGTGYNQPQHF. The CDR3 DNA sequence: TGTGCCACCAGTGACGCCGGGACAGGTTATAATCAGCCCCAGCATTTT. The rearrangement joins TRBV24-1 to TRBJ1-5; 8 bases fit TRBD1. The V gene's germline CDR1 is KGHDR and CDR2 SFDVKD. V shed 4 bases and J 4 bases; nucleotides not matched to a gene: 8. The length of the CDR3 is 16 residues.

V is TRBV11-1 and J is TRBJ2-1; D gene unclear. The CDR3 is 14 amino acids. Trimming stripped 7 bases from V and 4 bases from J, with 14 bases between. CDR1 is SGHAT and CDR2 is FQDESV in the germline V gene (reference sequence). The CDR3 sequence: CASTDMDLYNEQFF. As DNA, the CDR3 is TGTGCCAGCACCGACATGGACCTTTACAATGAGCAGTTCTTC. Full variable domain (outside the CDR3, taken from reference TRBV11-1 and TRBJ2-1): EAEVAQSPRYKITEKSQAVAFWCDPISGHATLYWYRQILGQGPELLVQFQDESVVDDSQLPKDRFSAERLKGVDSTLKIQPAELGDSAMYLCASTDMDLYNEQFFGPGTRLTVL.

This clonotype was counted once. CDR3 amino acids: CASGTGGNTIYF. CDR3 bases: TGTGCCAGCGGGACAGGGGGAAACACCATATATTTT. V gene TRBV2 combines with J gene TRBJ1-3; the match to TRBD1 covers 9 bases. V lost 8 bases, J lost 4 bases, and 0 bases stayed unmatched. This CDR3 spans 12 amino acids. Germline loops: CDR1 SNHLY, CDR2 FYNNEI.